This T cell receptor (beta chain) was obtained from a study of cytomegalovirus exposure and HLA in healthy donors. Amplification used 60 Vbeta primers and 13 Jbeta primers. Per the study methods: Roughly 10 million shared chains were among 80 million or so unique TCR beta chains counted in a later analysis. Only in-frame clones appear in the TCRdb table, and some are missing; sequencing was by immunoSEQ multiplex PCR. The D gene and trimming were derived from the DNA, and the V and J assignments and clone size from that table. Seen here are more than 95,000 clones, 78% observed once, and the top ten hold about 3.5%. On this clone itself: Its antigen is still unknown.

General observations from the study: Despite most TCR sequences being rare, some public TCRs occurred in many donors.

Material for sequencing was PBMCs. This TCR derives from a man aged 35 to 55 in good health and CMV-seronegative.

CDR3 DNA sequence: TGTGCCAGCAGCCTATTCGGGGATTATAATTCACCCCTCCACTTT. Translating it yields CASSLFGDYNSPLHF. The chain has TRBV7-2 and TRBJ1-6; no clear D gene. The V gene's germline CDR1 is SGHTA and CDR2 FQGNSA. This CDR3 is built from 15 residues. Between the trimmed V and J ends, which lost 5 bases and 4 bases, there was a span of 12 bases.